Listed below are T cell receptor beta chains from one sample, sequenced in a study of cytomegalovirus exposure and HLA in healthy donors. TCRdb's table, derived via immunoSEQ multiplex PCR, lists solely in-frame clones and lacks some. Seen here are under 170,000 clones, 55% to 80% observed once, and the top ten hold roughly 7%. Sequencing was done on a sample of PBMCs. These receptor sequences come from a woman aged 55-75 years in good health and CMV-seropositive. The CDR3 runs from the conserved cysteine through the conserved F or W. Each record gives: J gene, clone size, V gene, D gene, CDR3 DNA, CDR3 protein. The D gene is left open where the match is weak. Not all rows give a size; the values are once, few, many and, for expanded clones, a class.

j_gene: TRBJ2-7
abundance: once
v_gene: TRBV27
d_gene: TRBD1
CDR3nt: TGTGCCAGCAGCCAGGGGACAGTCTCCTACGAGCAGTACTTC
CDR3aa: CASSQGTVSYEQYF

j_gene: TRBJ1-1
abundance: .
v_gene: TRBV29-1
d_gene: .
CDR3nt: TGCAGCGTTGTTGGATCCAGGGCAATCAACACTGAAGCTTTCTTT
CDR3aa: CSVVGSRAINTEAFF

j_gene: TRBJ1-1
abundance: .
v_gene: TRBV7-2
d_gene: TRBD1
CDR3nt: TGTGCCAGCAGCTCCCAGGGGGGCACTGAAGCTTTCTTT
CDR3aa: CASSSQGGTEAFF

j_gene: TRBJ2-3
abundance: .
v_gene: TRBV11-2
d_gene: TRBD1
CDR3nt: TGTGCCAGCAGCTACCGGGACAGGAAGACAGATACGCAGTATTTT
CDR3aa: CASSYRDRKTDTQYF

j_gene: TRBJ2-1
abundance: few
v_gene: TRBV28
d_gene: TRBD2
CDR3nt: TGTGCCAGCAGTCCCTCGGGTAGCGGGAGGCCCGGTGAGCAGTTCTTC
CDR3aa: CASSPSGSGRPGEQFF

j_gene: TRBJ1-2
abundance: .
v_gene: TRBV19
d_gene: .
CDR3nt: TGTGCCAGTAGTATCCTACTCGGGTTGAACTATGGCTACACCTTC
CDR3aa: CASSILLGLNYGYTF

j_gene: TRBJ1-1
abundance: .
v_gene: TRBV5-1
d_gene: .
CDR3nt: TGCGCCAGCAGCTTGCAAGGGGTGGGCACTGAAGCTTTCTTT
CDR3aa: CASSLQGVGTEAFF

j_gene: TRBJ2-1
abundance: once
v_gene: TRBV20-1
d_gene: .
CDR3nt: TGCAGCTTGAGGGAGAGTGAGCAGTTCTTC
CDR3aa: CSLRESEQFF

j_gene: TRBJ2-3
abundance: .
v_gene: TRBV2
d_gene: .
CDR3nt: TGTGCCAGCAGTGGAGGTACAGGGCTATACACAGATACGCAGTATTTT
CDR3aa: CASSGGTGLYTDTQYF

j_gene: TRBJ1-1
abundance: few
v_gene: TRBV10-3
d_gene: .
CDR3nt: TGTGCCACCCAACCAGGGGAGAACACTGAAGCTTTCTTT
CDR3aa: CATQPGENTEAFF

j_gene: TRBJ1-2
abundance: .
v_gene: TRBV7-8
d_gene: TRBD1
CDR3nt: TGTGCCAGCAGCTTGCCCGGGACAGGGGGCGCAGACGAAACTAACTATGGCTGCACCTTC
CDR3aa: CASSLPGTGGADETNYGCTF

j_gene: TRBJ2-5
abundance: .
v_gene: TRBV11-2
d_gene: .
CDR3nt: TGTGCCAGCAGCTTACCGCCGGGGGAGACCCAGTACTTC
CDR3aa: CASSLPPGETQYF

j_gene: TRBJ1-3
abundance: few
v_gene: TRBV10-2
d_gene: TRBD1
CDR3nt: TGCGCCAGCAGCCCCGACAGGGGAGGCTCTGGAAACACCATATATTTT
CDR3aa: CASSPDRGGSGNTIYF

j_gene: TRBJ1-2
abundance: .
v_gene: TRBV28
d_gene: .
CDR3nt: TGTGCCAGCAGCGTTCCGGGGAGGCACTATGGCTACACCTTC
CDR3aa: CASSVPGRHYGYTF

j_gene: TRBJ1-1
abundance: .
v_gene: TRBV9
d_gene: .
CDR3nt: TGTGCCAGCAGCCCCCCAGCCGGAGGGATTGAAGCTTTCTTT
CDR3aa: CASSPPAGGIEAFF

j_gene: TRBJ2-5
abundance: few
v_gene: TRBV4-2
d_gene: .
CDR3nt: TGTGCCAGCAGTCCTCACGGGGATGGGAGAGGGGAGACCCAGTACTTC
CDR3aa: CASSPHGDGRGETQYF

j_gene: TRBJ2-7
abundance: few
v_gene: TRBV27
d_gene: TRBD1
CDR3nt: TGTGCCAGCAGCCGGACAGGGAAGGGCTACGAGCAGTACTTC
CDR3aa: CASSRTGKGYEQYF

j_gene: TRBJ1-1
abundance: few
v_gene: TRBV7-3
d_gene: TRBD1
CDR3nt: TGTGCCAGCAGCCGACAGGGGAACACTGAAGCTTTCTTT
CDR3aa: CASSRQGNTEAFF

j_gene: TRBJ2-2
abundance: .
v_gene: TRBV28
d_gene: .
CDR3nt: TGTGCCAGCAGTTTGGGGGGGGCGGCCGGGGAGCTGTTTTTT
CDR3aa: CASSLGGAAGELFF

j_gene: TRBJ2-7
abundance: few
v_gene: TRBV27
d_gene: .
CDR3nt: TGTGCCAGCAGTTTAACACAGGGACGTTACGAGCAGTACTTC
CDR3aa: CASSLTQGRYEQYF

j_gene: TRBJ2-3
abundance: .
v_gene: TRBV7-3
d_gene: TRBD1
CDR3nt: TGTGCCCCAGGGGGCGAGGCAGATACGCAGTATTTT
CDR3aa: CAPGGEADTQYF

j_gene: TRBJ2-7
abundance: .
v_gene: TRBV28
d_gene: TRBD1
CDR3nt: TGTGCCAGCAGTTTATTGGACAGGGGACCGCAGTACTTC
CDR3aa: CASSLLDRGPQYF

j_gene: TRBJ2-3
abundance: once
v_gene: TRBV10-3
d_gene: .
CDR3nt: TGTGCCATCAGAGGAGAGATCACAGATACGCAGTATTTT
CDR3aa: CAIRGEITDTQYF

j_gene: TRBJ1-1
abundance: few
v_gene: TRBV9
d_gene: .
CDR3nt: TGTGCCAGCAGGCCTCACCCACCAGGGGTCTACACTGAAGCTTTCTTT
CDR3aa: CASRPHPPGVYTEAFF

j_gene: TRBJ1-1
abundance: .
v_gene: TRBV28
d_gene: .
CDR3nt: TGTGCCAGCAGTTTGGCGGACAAGGGTGGGTCTGACACTGAAGCTTTCTTT
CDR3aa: CASSLADKGGSDTEAFF

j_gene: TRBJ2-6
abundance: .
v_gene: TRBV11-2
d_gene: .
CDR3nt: TGTGCCAGCAGCCCAGGAGGGTACTCTGGGGCCAACGTCCTGACTTTC
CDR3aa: CASSPGGYSGANVLTF

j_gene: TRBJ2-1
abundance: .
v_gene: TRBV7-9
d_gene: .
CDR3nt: TGTGCCAGCAGCTTAGTTCCCAACAGGGAGCAGTTCTTC
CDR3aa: CASSLVPNREQFF

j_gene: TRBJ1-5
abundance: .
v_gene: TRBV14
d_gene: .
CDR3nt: TGTGCCAGCAGCCAAGCAGGGTACCGTCAGCCCCAGCATTTT
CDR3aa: CASSQAGYRQPQHF

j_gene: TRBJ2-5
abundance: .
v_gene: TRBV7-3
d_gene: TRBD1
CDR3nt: TGTGCCAGCAGCATAGACAGGGACGAGGAGACCCAGTACTTC
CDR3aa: CASSIDRDEETQYF

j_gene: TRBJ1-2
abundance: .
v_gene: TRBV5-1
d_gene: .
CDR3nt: TGCGCCAGCAGCTTGGGGACGGACACCATCCTCCCCTATGGCTACACCTTC
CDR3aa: CASSLGTDTILPYGYTF

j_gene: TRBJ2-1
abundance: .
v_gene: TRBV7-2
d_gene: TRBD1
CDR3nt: TGTGCCAGCAGCTCGGGACAGGGGGCTTCCAATGAGCAGTTCTTC
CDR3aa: CASSSGQGASNEQFF

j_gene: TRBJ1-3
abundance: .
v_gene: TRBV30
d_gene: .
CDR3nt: TGTGCCTGGAGTAACGGGGGCTCTGGAAACACCATATATTTT
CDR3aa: CAWSNGGSGNTIYF

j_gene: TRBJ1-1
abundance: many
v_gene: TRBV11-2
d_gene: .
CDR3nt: TGTGCCAGCAGCTTAGTGGGAGGGGGCACTGAAGCTTTCTTT
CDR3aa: CASSLVGGGTEAFF

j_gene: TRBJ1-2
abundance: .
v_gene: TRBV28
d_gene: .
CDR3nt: TGTGCCAGCAGTTCGGCCGACAGTCTCTATGGCTACACCTTC
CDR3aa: CASSSADSLYGYTF

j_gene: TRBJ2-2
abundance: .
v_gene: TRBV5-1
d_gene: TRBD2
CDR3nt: TGCGCCAGCAGCTCCCTAGCGGGATCGAACACCGGGGAGCTGTTTTTT
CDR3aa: CASSSLAGSNTGELFF

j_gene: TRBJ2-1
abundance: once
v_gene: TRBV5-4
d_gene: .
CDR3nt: TGTGCCAGCAGCCATCCAAGTGGGGGGAAGCAGTTCTTC
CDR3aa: CASSHPSGGKQFF

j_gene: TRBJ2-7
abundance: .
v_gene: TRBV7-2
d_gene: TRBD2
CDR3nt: TGTGCCAGCAGCGCCTTTTTAGCGGGAGCGGCCTACGAGCAGTACTTC
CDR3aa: CASSAFLAGAAYEQYF

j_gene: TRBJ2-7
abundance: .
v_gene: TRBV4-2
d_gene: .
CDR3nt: TGTGCCAGCAGCCAAGAACCTAGCGTCTCCTACGAGCAGTACTTC
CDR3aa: CASSQEPSVSYEQYF

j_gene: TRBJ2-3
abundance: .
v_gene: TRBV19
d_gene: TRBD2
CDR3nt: TGTGCCAGTAGCTTTCTAGCGGGTTCTAGCACAGATACGCAGTATTTT
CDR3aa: CASSFLAGSSTDTQYF

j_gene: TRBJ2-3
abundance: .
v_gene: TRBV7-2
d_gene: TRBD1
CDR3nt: TGTGCCAGCAGGGATAGAGGGGGCCGCACAGATACGCAGTATTTT
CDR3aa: CASRDRGGRTDTQYF

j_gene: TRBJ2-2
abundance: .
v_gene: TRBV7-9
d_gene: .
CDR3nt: TGTGCCAGCAGCTTTACGGACAGCGGAAGCACCGGGGAGCTGTTTTTT
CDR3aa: CASSFTDSGSTGELFF

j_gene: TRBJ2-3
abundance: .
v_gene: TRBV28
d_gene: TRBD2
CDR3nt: TGTGCCAGCGTTACGGGAGGGCGCACAGATACGCAGTATTTT
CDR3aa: CASVTGGRTDTQYF

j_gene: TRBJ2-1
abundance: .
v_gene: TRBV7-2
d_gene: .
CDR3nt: TGTGCCAGCAGCGTCCTCAGGGCCGCCAATGAGCAGTTCTTC
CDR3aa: CASSVLRAANEQFF

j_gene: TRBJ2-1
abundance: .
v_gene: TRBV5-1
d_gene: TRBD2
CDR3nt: TGCGCCAGCAGCCCACTAGCGGGAGGCTCCTACAATGAGCAGTTCTTC
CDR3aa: CASSPLAGGSYNEQFF

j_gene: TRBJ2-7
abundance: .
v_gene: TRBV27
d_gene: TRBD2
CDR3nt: TGTGCCAGCAGTTCGCGGGAGGTCCCCTACGAGCAGTACTTC
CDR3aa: CASSSREVPYEQYF

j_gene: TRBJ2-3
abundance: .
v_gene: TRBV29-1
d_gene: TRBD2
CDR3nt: TGCAGCGATATAGCGGGAAGCACAGATACGCAGTATTTT
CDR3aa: CSDIAGSTDTQYF

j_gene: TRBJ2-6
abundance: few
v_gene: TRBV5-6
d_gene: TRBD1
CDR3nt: TGTGCCAGCAGCTGGACAGGGTCTGGGGCCAACGTCCTGACTTTC
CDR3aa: CASSWTGSGANVLTF

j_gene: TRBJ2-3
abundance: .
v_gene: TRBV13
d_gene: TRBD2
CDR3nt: TGTGCCAGCAGCTTATGGACTAGCGGGGTGACAGATACGCAGTATTTT
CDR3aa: CASSLWTSGVTDTQYF